These 26 T cell receptor beta chains came from one sample sequenced in a study of response to subunit inactivated influenza vaccine. TCRdb ran MiXCR on the RT-PCR reads and lists one entry per CDR3 protein. The repertoire holds around 200,000 distinct CDR3 sequences, with approximately 12% as singletons. These data were also filed under a second study, of T cells expressing NK-cell markers. That work contributes: What made the TCR beta cDNA was 5'RACE template switching with UMIs.

The specimen comprised CD8+ T cells sorted from PBMCs, sampled 11 to 12 days after vaccination. Source of these receptors: a man aged 50-59 years who received an inactivated influenza vaccine.

The rearrangement joins TRBV4-3 to TRBJ2-3, with a weak D call TRBD2 (7 bases). The germline V gene encodes CDR1 LGHNA and CDR2 YSLEER. This CDR3 spans 16 amino acids. V dropped 1 base and J dropped 6 bases, with 17 bases sitting between them. CDR3 in amino acids: CASSQVWGREIDTQYF. Written as DNA, the CDR3 is TGCGCCAGCAGCCAAGTCTGGGGGCGGGAGATCGATACGCAGTATTTT.

The chain carries TRBV7-9 and TRBJ1-2, with TRBD1 matching 12 bases. J lost 5 bases, V lost 7 bases, and 5 bases had no gene match. The CDR3 length is 14 residues. Germline values: CDR1 SEHNR, CDR2 FQNEAQ (reference sequence). The DNA of the CDR3 is TGTGCCAGCACCGGGACAGGGGGCGGGTATGGCTACACCTTC. This gives the protein CASTGTGGGYGYTF.

CDR3 sequence (DNA): TGTGCCAGCAGCCCCGGGGCAGCTAGCACAGATACGCAGTATTTT. Translation: CASSPGAASTDTQYF. V usage is TRBV27 and J usage is TRBJ2-3, with D possibly called TRBD1 or TRBD2 (5 bases each). The CDR3 runs 15 residues. Trimming took off 6 bases at V and 0 bases at J, with 13 bases between the two ends. Germline loops: CDR1 MNHEY, CDR2 SMNVEV (reference sequence).

This clonotype showed up just a few times. The V call is TRBV18, the J call TRBJ2-7, with D possibly being TRBD1 (5 bases). The germline CDR1 and CDR2 sequences are KGHSH and LQKENI. The CDR3 spans 15 residues. V was trimmed by 3 bases and J by 0 bases, leaving 12 bases between them. The CDR3 loop reads CASSPVLDNSYEQYF. The CDR3 DNA follows: TGTGCCAGCTCACCGGTTTTGGACAACTCCTACGAGCAGTACTTC. Using reference TRBV18 and TRBJ2-7 for the parts outside the CDR3, the full variable domain is NAGVMQNPRHLVRRRGQEARLRCSPMKGHSHVYWYRQLPEEGLKFMVYLQKENIIDESGMPKERFSAEFPKEGPSILRIQQVVRGDSAAYFCASSPVLDNSYEQYFGPGTRLTVT.

This clonotype appeared a few times. The chain couples TRBV4-2 to TRBJ1-1; D possibly corresponds to TRBD1 (6 bases). The V and J ends lost 3 bases and 4 bases respectively, with 12 bases between them. Per the germline V gene, CDR1 is LGHNA and CDR2 is YNFKEQ. The CDR3 loop spans 14 amino acids. The CDR3 is CASSQGARVTEAFF. The CDR3 DNA follows: TGTGCCAGCAGCCAGGGGGCAAGGGTCACTGAAGCTTTCTTT.

The CDR3 bases are TGTGCCAGCAGCCCAGCAAGTTTGGGGGTAGCGGAGATAGTCCCCAAAGTGGAGCAGTACTTC. Amino acids: CASSPASLGVAEIVPKVEQYF. The chain combines TRBV7-6 with TRBJ2-7; TRBD2 might be the D (6 bases). Trimming stripped 5 bases from V and 7 bases from J, with 39 bases between. Germline V CDR1 and CDR2: SGHVS, FNYEAQ. The CDR3 has 21 residues.

The genes are TRBV27 and TRBJ2-1, with TRBD2 matching over 15 bases. Looked up from germline, CDR1 is MNHEY and CDR2 is SMNVEV (reference sequence). The CDR3 is 15 amino acids. V was pared by 3 bases and J by 8 bases, with 2 bases of the junction left unmatched. The chain's CDR3 is CASSFWTSGGDEQFF. The CDR3 coding sequence is TGTGCCAGCAGTTTTTGGACTAGCGGGGGGGATGAGCAGTTCTTC.

This clonotype has just one count. The chain combines TRBV9 with TRBJ2-1; 10 bases are a match to TRBD2. The CDR3 covers 17 residues. CDR1 and CDR2 (germline): SGDLS, YYNGEE. V dropped 0 bases and J dropped 6; count of bases not matched to a gene: 9. This CDR3 reads CASSVGLAGEPSNEQFF. The DNA of the CDR3 is TGTGCCAGCAGCGTAGGGCTAGCGGGAGAACCCTCCAATGAGCAGTTCTTC.

In its sample, this clonotype was seen a few times. The chain carries TRBV29-1 and TRBJ2-3, with 10 bases aligning to TRBD2. Germline CDR1 and CDR2: SQVTM and ANQGSEA. The CDR3 is 16 residues long. The junction had 14 bases not matched to a gene; V was cut back by 7 bases and J by 4 bases. CDR3 nucleotides: TGCAGCGCCTATAAAGCGGGGGGGAAGGATCCAGATACGCAGTATTTT. This sequence encodes CSAYKAGGKDPDTQYF.

This clonotype was seen more than once but under ten times. V usage is TRBV5-8 and J usage is TRBJ2-3; D unresolved. The CDR3 is 13 residues long. Per the germline V gene, CDR1 is SGHTS and CDR2 is YDEGEE. With 0 bases removed from V and 4 bases from J, the gap between germline ends came to 6 bases. The DNA of the CDR3 is TGTGCCAGCAGCTTGGGGTACTCAGATACGCAGTATTTT. Translating it yields CASSLGYSDTQYF.

There are a few counts of this clonotype. The CDR3 loop reads CAISGRSSGWQETQYF. The DNA of the CDR3 is TGTGCCATCAGTGGGAGGTCTAGCGGGTGGCAAGAGACCCAGTACTTC. This sequence joins TRBV10-3 and TRBJ2-5, with 8 bases identical to TRBD2. The CDR3 covers 16 residues. V lost 4 bases, J lost 2 bases, and 9 bases stayed unmatched. CDR1 is ENHRY, CDR2 SYGVKD, per germline.

This clonotype was seen at least ten times. This sequence joins TRBV4-3 and TRBJ2-3; TRBD2 agrees at 11 bases. This CDR3 has 18 amino acids. Germline V CDR1 and CDR2: LGHNA, YSLEER. J was trimmed by 2 bases and V by 3 bases; bases with no gene match: 10. CDR3 sequence: CASSHAPTSGGSTDTQYF. For the CDR3, the DNA is TGCGCCAGCAGCCATGCCCCAACTAGCGGGGGCTCCACAGATACGCAGTATTTT.

This clonotype has only a few counts. This chain links TRBV10-3 with TRBJ2-5; TRBD2 matches at 11 bases. Germline V gives CDR1 ENHRY, CDR2 SYGVKD. Unmatched junction bases numbered 4, after V lost 2 bases and J lost 2 bases. The CDR3 length is 16 residues. CDR3 amino acids: CAISELAGGEQETQYF. For the CDR3, the DNA is TGTGCCATCAGTGAGCTAGCGGGGGGCGAACAAGAGACCCAGTACTTC.

This chain connects TRBV7-3 to TRBJ2-7; TRBD2 aligns across 8 bases. The CDR3 covers 21 residues. Germline CDR1 is SGHTA and CDR2 is FQGTGA. V was pared by 1 base and J by 4 bases, with 24 bases of the junction left unmatched. CDR3 in amino acids: CASSLNPPGTIGTRSHYEQYF. The CDR3 DNA is TGTGCCAGCAGCTTAAACCCCCCCGGGACAATCGGGACTAGGTCCCATTACGAGCAGTACTTC. The full variable domain, rest sourced from reference TRBV7-3 and TRBJ2-7, is GAGVSQTPSNKVTEKGKYVELRCDPISGHTALYWYRQSLGQGPEFLIYFQGTGAADDSGLPNDRFFAVRPEGSVSTLKIQRTERGDSAVYLCASSLNPPGTIGTRSHYEQYFGPGTRLTVT.

In its sample, this clonotype was seen a few times. The genes are TRBV7-9 and TRBJ2-1, with TRBD2 matching over 9 bases. CDR1 is SEHNR, CDR2 FQNEAQ, per germline (reference sequence). After removal of 3 bases from V and 3 bases from J, the junction contained 3 bases not matched to a gene. The CDR3 is 15 residues long. The DNA of the CDR3 is TGTGCCAGCAGCTTGTCTAGCGGGGTCTACAATGAGCAGTTCTTC. Encoded protein: CASSLSSGVYNEQFF.

The chain recombines TRBV7-9 with TRBJ2-2, with D possibly being TRBD1 or TRBD2 (6 bases each). V gave up 3 bases and J gave up 4 bases, with 15 bases separating them. Germline V gene sequence: CDR1 SEHNR, CDR2 FQNEAQ (reference sequence). The CDR3 spans 16 residues. Here the CDR3 DNA reads TGTGCCAGCAGCTTCCGTCGGGGGCCGACCACCGGGGAGCTGTTTTTT. This encodes CASSFRRGPTTGELFF.

This clonotype was found a few times. The rearrangement links TRBV6-2 or TRBV6-3 to TRBJ2-3; 11 positions match TRBD2. The CDR3 contains 14 residues. The germline V gene encodes CDR1 MNHEY and CDR2 SVGEGT. The V gene end was trimmed by 8 bases and the J gene end by 1 base; junction bases not matched to a gene: 2. In DNA, the CDR3 is TGTGCCAGCCAACTAGCGGGGGGCACAGATACGCAGTATTTT. Translation: CASQLAGGTDTQYF.

This chain links TRBV24-1 with TRBJ2-1; 13 bases line up with TRBD2. The CDR3 is 21 residues long. Unmatched junction bases numbered 18, after V lost 4 bases and J lost 4 bases. Looked up from germline, CDR1 is KGHDR and CDR2 is SFDVKD. DNA for the CDR3: TGTGCCACCAGTGACTCACCCGGACTAGCGGGAGATTGGGTACATTACAATGAGCAGTTCTTC. Residues: CATSDSPGLAGDWVHYNEQFF.

This clonotype showed up many times. This rearrangement joins TRBV7-2 to TRBJ1-1; the D is unclear. V lost 2 bases and J lost 0, with 13 bases in between. Germline V gene lookup returns CDR1 SGHTA and CDR2 FQGNSA. This CDR3 is built from 16 residues. The CDR3 DNA reads TGTGCCAGCAGCTTACATCATCCCAGCTTGAACACTGAAGCTTTCTTT. It yields the protein CASSLHHPSLNTEAFF.

V usage is TRBV4-2 and J usage is TRBJ2-1, with 11 bases identical to TRBD2. The V and J ends lost 1 base and 1 base, in that order; junction bases with no gene match: 3. Germline lookup yields CDR1 LGHNA and CDR2 YNFKEQ. The CDR3 is made up of 17 amino acids. CDR3 sequence: CASSQVIAGGSYNEQFF. The DNA of the CDR3 is TGTGCCAGCAGCCAAGTAATAGCGGGGGGGTCCTACAATGAGCAGTTCTTC.

The genes are TRBV6-5 and TRBJ1-2; a possible D gene is TRBD1 (5 bases). The V and J ends lost 2 bases and 4 bases respectively, with 14 bases between them. The CDR3 has 15 amino acids. Germline CDR1 and CDR2: MNHEY and SVGAGI. The CDR3 region is CASSYPTTDGYGYTF. CDR3 bases: TGTGCCAGCAGTTACCCGACGACAGACGGCTATGGCTACACCTTC.

This clonotype was detected a few times. This rearrangement joins TRBV4-1 to TRBJ1-2; D not resolved. This CDR3 is built from 15 residues. The ends were cut back, 3 bases at V and 0 bases at J, with 11 bases in the middle. Germline lookup yields CDR1 MGHRA and CDR2 YSYEKL. The CDR3 sequence: CASSHGGEANYGYTF. The CDR3 DNA reads as TGCGCCAGCAGCCATGGAGGAGAAGCTAACTATGGCTACACCTTC.

At least ten counts were recorded for this clonotype. This chain joins TRBV6-2 or TRBV6-3 and TRBJ2-5, with D possibly TRBD2 on 5 matching bases. Germline loops: CDR1 MNHEY, CDR2 SVGEGT. The length of the CDR3 is 13 residues. Trimming cost V 10 bases and J 5 bases, with 17 bases left between them. The CDR3 protein is CATERPEVETQYF. CDR3 nucleotide sequence: TGTGCCACCGAAAGGCCGGAGGTGGAGACCCAGTACTTC.

There are a few counts of this clonotype. The chain employs TRBV9 and TRBJ1-4; 12 bases line up with TRBD1. With V trimmed by 5 bases and J by 8 bases, 4 bases remained unmatched. CDR3 size: 14 residues. From germline, CDR1 is SGDLS and CDR2 YYNGEE. The CDR3 DNA reads TGTGCCAGCAGTTCCGGGACAGGGGGCGAAAAACTGTTTTTT. Translated, it gives CASSSGTGGEKLFF.

This clonotype was detected a few times. The V call is TRBV7-8, the J call TRBJ2-1; D unclear. V was pared by 5 bases and J by 0 bases, with 14 bases between. Germline-derived CDR1 and CDR2 are SGHVS and FQNEAQ. This CDR3 spans 16 amino acids. CDR3 coding DNA: TGTGCCAGCAGCAGAACCCTTATACGCTCCTACAATGAGCAGTTCTTC. Its protein is CASSRTLIRSYNEQFF.

The CDR3 region is CSARGTGTGDSYEQYF. CDR3 in DNA: TGCAGTGCTAGAGGCACCGGGACAGGGGACTCCTACGAGCAGTACTTC. The rearrangement joins TRBV20-1 to TRBJ2-7; 10 bases fit TRBD1. Trimming removed 1 base from V and 0 bases from J; junction bases left unmatched: 6. The CDR3 contains 16 residues. Germline V gives CDR1 DFQATT, CDR2 SNEGSKA (reference sequence).